This T cell receptor beta chain was sequenced during a study of shared clonotypes between healthy human individuals. Points from the study as a whole: Non-shared clonotypes had lower generation probabilities than clonotypes shared by all four sorted-subset donors.

V was trimmed by 5 bases and J by 2 bases, leaving 8 bases between them. The germline gives CDR1 MNHEY, CDR2 SVGAGI. The CDR3 totals 13 residues. Remarks on this clone: Its antigen remains unknown.

Approximately 30,000 T cell genomes (about 0.2 ug DNA) went into each sorted-subset replicate. Libraries were prepared by immunoSEQ multiplex PCR; TCRdb keeps only in-frame clonotypes and omits some of them. The repertoire consists of about 1.5 million clones, with approximately 97% occurring once and the leading ten covering more than 0.9%. This receptor was obtained from a man in his thirties or forties in good health. This chain connects TRBV6-5 to TRBJ2-3; D is unresolved. Sequenced material: naive CD4+ T cells sorted from blood. The subset here: CD45RA+ positively selected. CDR3 residues: CASSLVYTDTQYF. CDR3 sequence (DNA): TGTGCCAGCAGTCTCGTATACACAGATACGCAGTATTTT.